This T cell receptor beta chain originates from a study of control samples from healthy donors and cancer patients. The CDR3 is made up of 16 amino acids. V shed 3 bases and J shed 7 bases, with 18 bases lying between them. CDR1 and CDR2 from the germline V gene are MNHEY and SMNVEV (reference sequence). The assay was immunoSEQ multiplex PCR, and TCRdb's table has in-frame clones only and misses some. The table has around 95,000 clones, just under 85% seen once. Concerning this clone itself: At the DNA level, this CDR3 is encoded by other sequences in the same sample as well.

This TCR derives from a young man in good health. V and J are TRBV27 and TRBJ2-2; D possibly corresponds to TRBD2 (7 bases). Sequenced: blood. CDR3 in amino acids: CASSFRGGGHIGELFF. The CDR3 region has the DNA TGTGCCAGCAGTTTTAGAGGGGGGGGGCATATCGGGGAGCTGTTTTTT.